This T cell receptor (beta chain) is drawn from a study of blood T cell repertoires in COVID-19. Study information: The study drew acute and convalescent COVID-19 samples from the United States, Italy and Spain. Nucleic acid was either cDNA or gDNA, and it came from T cells, B-cell-depleted T cells, or PBMCs.

Germline V lookup: CDR1 LGHNA, CDR2 YNFKEQ. The CDR3 extends over 19 amino acids. V trimming: 1 base; J trimming: 6 bases; junction bases outside the gene matches: 12. How the authors handled the data: By means of reference gene primer amplification, nucleated cell counts were estimated. Data came from immunoSEQ multiplex PCR; TCRdb stores just in-frame clones and leaves some out. V and J calls and clone size are as listed in that table; D and trimming were resolved from the DNA. This sample has about 160,000 clones, with about four fifths found just once. Seattle patient enrollment occurred during active infection, with longitudinal follow-up thereafter.

The specimen was peripheral blood. The V call is TRBV4-2, the J call TRBJ2-1, with 13 bases aligning to TRBD2. The clonotype comes from a woman aged 60-70 years with COVID-19, enrolled during active disease. Here the CDR3 DNA reads TGTGCCAGCAGCCAAGGGGGACTAGCGGGAACTGCAGGGGCCAATGAGCAGTTCTTC. Its translation is CASSQGGLAGTAGANEQFF.